This T cell receptor beta chain was recovered during a study of cytomegalovirus exposure and HLA in healthy donors (dated by TCRdb to between 2016 and 2019). About the study as a whole: An earlier analysis of several hundred of the donors reported 250 to 350 Gb of sequence data and around 120 million unique TCR beta sequences from roughly 200 million T cells. The study was designed to test whether signatures of past pathogen exposure could be identified by cataloging public T cell receptors. Roughly five DR-DQ haplotypes were handled as single units for association and clustering, since linkage in the cohort was strong. Approximately 300 gigabases of sequencing data and around 87 million unique TCR sequences were included in an early release covering over 600 HLA-typed donors. Class I and class II HLA loci were covered by the typing at four-digit resolution. The T cell repertoires of 666 subjects were profiled by immunosequencing and related to cytomegalovirus serostatus. A later analysis re-examined previously published TCR beta repertoires from just over 650 donors and added high-resolution HLA genotyping to investigate patterns of TCR occurrence. Across some 400 genotyped donors of the cohort, an average of 235,054 unique TCR beta nucleotide sequences per donor were sequenced, and approximately 17% of those sequences were non-productive. Rather than using new phenotypic data, the later analysis identified candidate immune exposures from TCR beta sequences and from how often those sequences occurred across donors. Of the 300 to 500 genotyped donors, 81% were placed in the genetic ancestry cluster associated with self-reported Caucasian donors. All discovery cohort repertoires had been generated using a single sequencing platform. Donor age, sex, ethnicity and CMV serostatus were compiled alongside the repertoire data. To decide whether each TCR beta V gene segment behaved as functional or pseudogenic, an earlier analysis of some 540 of the donors relied on high-throughput TCR beta sequencing. To predict cytomegalovirus infection status, the study combined high-throughput TCR immunosequencing, statistical association of individual TCRs with disease status, and machine learning. A later genetic analysis used genome-wide SNP genotypes for about 65% of the 666 donors, treating that subset as a discovery cohort. The number of typed donors differed by locus: about 629-630 for A, B, C, DRB1 and DQB1; 500 to 550 for DQA1; approximately 600 for DPA1; and around 490 for DPB1. Besides the first cohort of around 670 subjects, a separate validation cohort made up of 95 to 150 different subjects was used. The study at large found these results: Three of the identified cytomegalovirus-associated TCR beta chains were confirmed in vitro to be specific for cytomegalovirus antigens. Correlated functional status among segregating V segments might be attributable to linkage disequilibrium, but an unknown experimental factor could not be ruled out. Strong co-occurrence of HLA alleles, especially DR and DQ, made assigning TCR associations to individual alleles difficult. A later analysis found that HLA-associated TCR beta chains were more clonally expanded and had lower generation probabilities than equally common non-associated chains. Most TCR sequences were seen in very few donors, while some public TCRs were found in many individuals. According to a later analysis, parvovirus B19, influenza, CMV and Epstein-Barr virus appeared linked to several top co-occurrence clusters. CMV serostatus was the only immune exposure information available for the cohort. An association between a missense DCLRE1C variant and V-gene and J-gene trimming of TCR beta chains was found in a later genetic analysis and replicated in an independent cohort. The cohort was sequenced for TCR beta chains only, and without alpha or paired-chain data the features that could be detected were limited. In both the original and validation cohorts, the classifier was reported to diagnose cytomegalovirus status with high specificity and sensitivity. The authors suggested that the approach could potentially be generalized to other disease states and immunological phenotypes. A total of about 180 TCR beta chains were listed by the study as associated with cytomegalovirus. A later analysis found that TCR association rates varied across HLA loci, with DRB1 alleles showing the most associated TCRs and HLA-C alleles the fewest. At a false discovery rate of 0.05, a later analysis linked some 17,000 TCR beta sequences to specific HLA alleles. In an earlier analysis of approximately 590 of the donors, most TCR beta V segments appeared in productive rearrangements about 87% or about 30% of the time, broadly matching IMGT annotations. Because counts were too low, some 17 rarely observed V segments, including chromosome 9 orphons, were left out of the earlier analysis of approximately 580 of the donors. A cluster of highly shared sequence variants was judged likely to be a technical artifact of the sequencing pipeline. Presence/absence analyses assumed roughly uniform sequencing depth across donors, an assumption that may not hold. According to a later genetic analysis, donors in an Asian-associated ancestry cluster had fewer N-insertions in productive TCRs than the approximately 670-donor mean. Because some donors lacked HLA typing at each locus, the association tests relied only on the typed subset. Most CMV-associated TCR beta chains appeared to be HLA-restricted in a later analysis, and the HLA associations seemed to be driven largely by CMV exposure. A further reported finding was that TCR beta sequences accurately predicted the HLA-A and HLA-B alleles for most subjects in the first cohort. The 87-base-pair reads could not distinguish some IMGT-functional V segments, including TRBV6-2 and TRBV6-3, so those segments were excluded.

The library was obtained by the immunoSEQ multiplex PCR assay. A mixture of 60 forward primers for TCR Vbeta segments and 13 reverse primers for TCR Jbeta segments was used in the multiplex PCR. The CDR3 region of rearranged TCR beta genes was amplified from genomic DNA with a multiplex PCR assay. The Illumina HiSeq System was used to sequence the amplified TCR beta libraries as 87-base-pair reads. On the study's bioinformatics: Across the 500 to 700 repertoires, a later analysis counted approximately 75 million unique TCR beta chains, around 11 million of which were shared by at least two donors. To remove PCR and sequencing errors, raw reads were error-corrected and collapsed into unique sequences using a nearest-neighbor algorithm that merged closely related sequences. CDR3 sequences were aligned to IMGT reference sequences to assign V, D and J gene segments. Each retained sequence needed at least a six-nucleotide match to both a V gene segment and a J gene segment. Rearrangements were called productive when the CDR3 lacked stop codons and stayed in frame with V and J; all others were non-productive. Following IMGT convention, CDR3 was defined as the stretch from the second conserved V-encoded cysteine to the conserved J-encoded phenylalanine. Sequences without an unambiguous match to a single V gene segment were excluded from the earlier analysis of almost 600 of the donors. In an earlier analysis of approximately 590 of the donors, a V segment was called functional when productive rearrangements were above 56.7%, and segregating when the standard deviation between donors exceeded 5%. A statistical classification framework was built for diagnosing cytomegalovirus status from the catalog of TCR beta chain sequences. V and J gene assignment, in a later analysis, came from comparing TCR nucleotide sequences with IMGT/GENE-DB human TR gene sequences. In a later analysis, CDR3 sequences and most-parsimonious VDJ recombination scenarios were assigned using the TCRdist pipeline. In a later analysis, each TCR beta chain was defined by its CDR3 amino acid sequence together with its V-gene family, and reads without a unique V-gene family were excluded. As a way to deal with suspected cross-contamination and a sequencing artifact, a later analysis dropped 450 to 600 nucleotide sequences that were highly shared and had low generation probability. In a later analysis, a clonal expansion index was calculated for each public chain from normalized within-repertoire ranks of inferred template counts. In a later analysis, generation probabilities were computed using a VDJ recombination model fitted to out-of-frame rearrangements, and the results were checked against IGoR. In a later analysis, TCR-TCR, TCR-HLA and TCR-CMV co-occurrence was scored with hypergeometric tests, and a repertoire-size bias correction was applied to TCR pairs. To estimate false discovery rates, a later analysis permuted the HLA or CMV assignments 20 times. In a later analysis, co-occurring TCRs were grouped with DBSCAN, and TCRdist sequence similarity was added when clustering was performed within HLA-allele-positive subsets. Repertoires with fewer than 30,000 or more than 120,000 public chains were left out of co-occurrence clustering, as were four to six repertoires with anomalous nucleotide sharing. In its TCRdb copy, this immuneACCESS table keeps in-frame sequences only and misses some clones. Where compared with another copy, unresolved V genes explain less than half of these, and the others have no known cause. V and J calls and clone size are as listed in that table; D and trimming were resolved from the DNA. The sample includes over 100,000 clones, with around 74% observed a single time. Of the sample, 6.5% to 8% falls within the top ten clones.

CDR1 and CDR2, per the germline V gene, are SGHRS and YFSETQ. V and J are truncated by 5 bases and 4 bases respectively, leaving an intervening sequence of 19 bases. From cysteine to phenylalanine, the CDR3 is 15 amino acids long. CDR3 DNA only is kept here, 45 bases in frame from base 1. As for this clone: Its antigen remains unidentified. The record has no base qualities; no much larger clone is one base away.

The cohort was made up of about 610 healthy bone marrow donors. At the time of sampling, every cohort member was nominally healthy, though immune exposures that went unrecorded were likely present. The donor tested CMV seropositive and was one of the 289 seropositive cohort members. Every donor gave a peripheral blood sample, and the peripheral blood mononuclear cells from that sample were used for TCR beta sequencing. Genomic DNA was extracted from the blood cell samples with the Qiagen DNeasy Blood Extraction Kit. Sequenced input: PBMCs. This TCR was recovered from a man between 35 and 55 years old in good health and CMV-seropositive. This chain joins TRBV5-1 to TRBJ2-7, and possibly TRBD2, on 6 matching bases. Here is the DNA: TGCGCCAGCAGTCAGATAGCGGTTCCGACATACGAGCAGTACTTC. It translates as CASSQIAVPTYEQYF. Extended through the reference TRBV5-1 and TRBJ2-7 proteins, this CDR3 yields the full variable domain: KAGVTQTPRYLIKTRGQQVTLSCSPISGHRSVSWYQQTPGQGLQFLFEYFSETQRNKGNFPGRFSGRQFSNSRSEMNVSTLELGDSALYLCASSQIAVPTYEQYFGPGTRLTVT.